These T cell receptor beta chains were read from a single sample in a study of blood T cell repertoires in COVID-19. Sequenced by immunoSEQ multiplex PCR; TCRdb stores in-frame clones only, minus some. The sample gives roughly 200,000 clones, roughly 80% of which show up once; less than 15% is in the top ten. The source material was peripheral blood. The source is a man aged 50 to 60 who had recovered from COVID-19. Each CDR3 is given with its conserved first and last residue. A D gene is named only where the DNA matches it firmly. Size values are once, few and many counts, or a class for expanded clones, and some rows have none.

cdr3_nt cdr3_aa j_call clone_size d_call v_call
TGTGCCAGCAGCCAAGAAGCGGTCTCTGAAGCTTTCTTT CASSQEAVSEAFF TRBJ1-1 NA NA TRBV14
TGCAGCGTCCACCAAGGACAGGGGGCGGCTGGGGCCAACGTCCTGACTTTC CSVHQGQGAAGANVLTF TRBJ2-6 NA TRBD1 TRBV29-1
TGTGCCAGCAGCAACGGACTCTTAGATACGCAGTATTTT CASSNGLLDTQYF TRBJ2-3 NA NA TRBV7-3
TGTGCCAGCAGCCAGCAGGGACAGGGAGGACAGCCCCAGCATTTT CASSQQGQGGQPQHF TRBJ1-5 NA TRBD1 TRBV16
TGTGCCTGGTCTTTACACCGGGACACAACCTACACCTTC CAWSLHRDTTYTF TRBJ1-2 NA NA TRBV30
TGTGCCAGCAGCTTAGGCGGTGGGAGGGCCTATTTACCCGGGACCCAGTACTTC CASSLGGGRAYLPGTQYF TRBJ2-5 NA TRBD2 TRBV13
TGTGCCAGCAGTCCGTCGACAGGGGCGTCTGGAAACACCATATATTTT CASSPSTGASGNTIYF TRBJ1-3 NA TRBD1 TRBV28
TGTGCCAGCAGCTTGGATTTCGGGGGGACGAACACTGAAGCTTTCTTT CASSLDFGGTNTEAFF TRBJ1-1 once NA TRBV5-4
TGCGCCAGCAGCTTGACCGGAAGGGAGGGGCAGTACTTC CASSLTGREGQYF TRBJ2-7 NA TRBD2 TRBV5-1
TGTGCCAGCAGTCCCTTAGGGGAGGGGACCTACGAGCAGTACTTC CASSPLGEGTYEQYF TRBJ2-7 once TRBD2 TRBV28
TGCGCCAGCAGCTTGGGGGACAACATGAACACTGAAGCTTTCTTT CASSLGDNMNTEAFF TRBJ1-1 NA NA TRBV5-1
TGTGCCAGCAGTCCTCAGGACTCCCAAGAGACCCAGTACTTC CASSPQDSQETQYF TRBJ2-5 NA NA TRBV28
TGCAGCGTTGTAAAGGCGGGTCACGAGTTCTTC CSVVKAGHEFF TRBJ2-1 NA NA TRBV29-1
TGTGCCTGGAGTGGACGGACTAGCGGGACTTATTTGATCGGGGAGCTGTTTTTT CAWSGRTSGTYLIGELFF TRBJ2-2 few TRBD2 TRBV30
TGTGCCAGCAGCTTGAAGAGCTCCTACGAGCAGTACTTC CASSLKSSYEQYF TRBJ2-7 NA NA TRBV11-2
TGTGCCAGCAGCTTAGTGGTCTCAGGGGTTAATTCACCCCTCCACTTT CASSLVVSGVNSPLHF TRBJ1-6 NA NA TRBV11-2
TGTGCCAGCAGCTCGCCCAGGGGGACCGGGGAGCTGTTTTTT CASSSPRGTGELFF TRBJ2-2 NA TRBD1 TRBV7-9
TGTGCCAGCAGCGTATCAGAAATGACAGGGGCCTACGAGCAGTACTTC CASSVSEMTGAYEQYF TRBJ2-7 NA TRBD1 TRBV9
TGTGCCAGCAGTTACCCCCAGGGAAACAATCAGCCCCAGCATTTT CASSYPQGNNQPQHF TRBJ1-5 few NA TRBV6-6
TGTGCCAGCAGCACTCAACCGAACACTGAAGCTTTCTTT CASSTQPNTEAFF TRBJ1-1 NA NA TRBV27
TGCGCCAGCAGCCAAGGGAGGGCACTTTCTAACTATGGCTACACCTTC CASSQGRALSNYGYTF TRBJ1-2 NA NA TRBV4-1
TGTGCCAGCAGCTTCGCAACTAGCGTGGTCGGGGAGCTGTTTTTT CASSFATSVVGELFF TRBJ2-2 few TRBD2 TRBV7-2
TGTGCCAGCAGTCCTCAAGCGGGAGGAATCTACGAGCAGTACTTC CASSPQAGGIYEQYF TRBJ2-7 NA TRBD2 TRBV27
TGTGCCAGCTCACCCATCGTCGGTAGCTCCTACGAGCAGTACTTC CASSPIVGSSYEQYF TRBJ2-7 NA NA TRBV18
TGTGCCAGCAGTGAAGGGGCAGGGGAGGGCCCCCAGCATTTT CASSEGAGEGPQHF TRBJ1-5 few NA TRBV6-1
TGTGCCACCCGCTCCACGGAGAGAGGTGGCTACACCTTC CATRSTERGGYTF TRBJ1-2 NA NA TRBV15
TGTGCCTGGAGTGTATTGGGGGCGGGCAATCAGCCCCAGCATTTT CAWSVLGAGNQPQHF TRBJ1-5 NA NA TRBV30
TGTGCCAGCTCCGCGGGGACAGGGGGAAATCAGCCCCAGCATTTT CASSAGTGGNQPQHF TRBJ1-5 NA TRBD1 TRBV18
TGTGCCAGCAGCCTAAACACAGATACGCAGTATTTT CASSLNTDTQYF TRBJ2-3 once NA TRBV3-1/TRBV3-2